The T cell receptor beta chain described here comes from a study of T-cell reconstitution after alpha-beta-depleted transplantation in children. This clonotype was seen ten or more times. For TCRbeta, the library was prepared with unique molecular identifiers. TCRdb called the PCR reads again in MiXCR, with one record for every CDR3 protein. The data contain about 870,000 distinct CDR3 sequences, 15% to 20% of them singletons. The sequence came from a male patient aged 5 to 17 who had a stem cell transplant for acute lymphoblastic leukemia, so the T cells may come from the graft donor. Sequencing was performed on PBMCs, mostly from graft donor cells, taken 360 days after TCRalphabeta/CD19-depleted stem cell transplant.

CDR3 loop: CASRTLTSGETQYF. The CDR3 DNA is TGCGCCAGCAGGACGCTCACCTCCGGGGAGACCCAGTACTTC. The chain recombines TRBV5-1 with TRBJ2-5; D not certain. The CDR3 runs to 14 residues. Germline CDR1 reads SGHRS; CDR2 reads YFSETQ. The ends were cut back, 5 bases at V and 5 bases at J, with 16 bases in the middle.